The present TCR beta chain was sequenced within a study of T-cell reconstitution after alpha-beta-depleted transplantation in children. Study-wide results and caveats: Alpha-beta T cells present about two months after transplant were reported to originate from several hundred expanded graft clones.

V lost 0 bases, J lost 2 bases, and 9 bases lay in between. The CDR3 consists of 15 residues. Germline V gene data show CDR1 as LGHNA and CDR2 as YSLEER. Many counts were recorded for this clonotype. The antigen is not known. Library preparation (for TCRbeta) was performed with unique molecular identifiers. TCRdb reprocessed the PCR reads via MiXCR and lists one record per CDR3 protein. This sample has 200,000 to 250,000 distinct CDR3 sequences; roughly 7.7% occur once, and the top ten carry roughly 6%. The chain carries TRBV4-3 and TRBJ2-3; D possibly corresponds to TRBD1 (6 bases). The sequence came from a male patient younger than 18 who had a stem cell transplant for acute lymphoblastic leukemia, so the T cells may come from the graft donor. The source material was PBMCs, mostly from graft donor cells, sampled 180 days after TCRalphabeta/CD19-depleted stem cell transplant. The CDR3 bases are TGCGCCAGCAGCCAAGAACAGGGATACACAGATACGCAGTATTTT. Encoded protein: CASSQEQGYTDTQYF.